Listed here are 14 T cell receptor beta chains from one sample, sequenced in a study of tumor-infiltrating lymphocytes in primary liver carcinoma. From about 490 ng of total RNA, TCR beta-specific cDNA was reverse-transcribed using a constant-region primer. Three rounds of nested multiplex PCR with slightly modified ARM-PCR produced TCR beta libraries. Use of TRBV1-TRBV30 forward primers with a C-beta reverse primer characterized the first two PCR rounds, which lasted around 9 cycles each. TCRdb analysed the multiplex PCR reads with MiXCR anew, one entry per CDR3 protein. The table has 90,000 to 150,000 distinct CDR3 sequences, approximately 68% seen once. The source material, about 17-31 mg of unsorted bulk tissue, was used to co-extract RNA and DNA. Sequenced sample: tumor-adjacent normal liver tissue. These receptors all come from a woman aged 55-69 years with primary liver carcinoma and hepatitis B virus infection.

In regard to this clonotype: One junction end does not reproduce the germline sequence, and a read error may be involved. The chain combines TRBV29-1 with TRBJ2-3; D gene ambiguous. Per the germline V gene, CDR1 is SQVTM and CDR2 is ANQGSEA. The CDR3 runs to 12 residues. CDR3 protein: CGVEEGATIQYF. In DNA form, the CDR3 reads TGCGGCGTTGAAGAAGGAGCAACCATACAGTATTTT.

This clonotype was seen a single time. A much more abundant neighbour one base away suggests this may be a read error. V and J are TRBV28 and TRBJ1-2; D might be TRBD1 (5 bases). The germline V gene encodes CDR1 MDHEN and CDR2 SYDVKM. The CDR3 runs 15 residues. DNA of the CDR3: TGTGCCAGCAGTTTGGGGCGGACGTCTAACTATGGCTACATCTTC. It specifies CASSLGRTSNYGYIF.

By share of the sample, this clonotype is medium-sized. This sequence joins TRBV11-2 and TRBJ2-7; 10 positions agree with TRBD1. The V and J ends lost 6 bases and 4 bases, in that order; junction bases with no gene match: 3. The CDR3 runs to 13 residues. CDR1 and CDR2 (germline): SGHAT, FQNNGV. DNA for the CDR3: TGTGCCAGCAGTCGACAGGGGGCATACGAGCAGTACTTC. Its protein product is CASSRQGAYEQYF.

For this clonotype: The junction departs from the called germline gene at one end, perhaps through a read error. V gene TRBV5-1 combines with J gene TRBJ1-1, with 9 positions matching TRBD1. The CDR3 is made up of 14 amino acids. Germline V gene sequence: CDR1 SGHRS, CDR2 YFSETQ. For the CDR3, the DNA is TGCTCCAGCAGCTTGGGACAGGGATACACTGAAGCCTTCTTT. Translating it yields CSSSLGQGYTEAFF.

Comment on this clonotype: A junction end diverges from the germline sequence, so it may reflect a read error. This sequence joins TRBV28 and TRBJ2-4, with D maybe TRBD2 (6 bases). The CDR3 is made up of 15 amino acids. Germline CDR1 reads MDHEN; CDR2 reads SYDVKM. CDR3 nucleotide sequence: TGTGCCAGTAGTTTATTGGGGGGAGCCAAAAGCATTCAGTACTTC. It is translated as CASSLLGGAKSIQYF.

Ten or more counts support this clonotype. The chain employs TRBV6-1 and TRBJ1-6, with 8 nucleotides matching TRBD1. V shed 6 bases, J shed 9 bases, and the junction held 7 bases outside the gene matches. Germline CDR1 is MNHNS and CDR2 is SASEGT. The CDR3 spans 14 residues. The DNA of the CDR3 is TGTGCCAGCAGAGGACAGGGCCAAAGTTCACCCCTCCACTTT. Translated, it gives CASRGQGQSSPLHF.

This clonotype was counted a few times. This may stem from a read error, because a much larger clone lies one nucleotide away. The chain employs TRBV28 and TRBJ2-6, with a tentative D call TRBD1 (5 bases). CDR3 length: 15 residues. The V gene's germline CDR1 is MDHEN and CDR2 SYDVKM. The CDR3 loop is CAGSSAGTGANVLTF. CDR3 coding DNA: TGTGCCGGCAGTTCCGCAGGGACTGGGGCCAACGTCCTGACTTTC.

In the case of this clonotype: This may be a read error: a much more frequent sequence differs by one nucleotide. The rearrangement joins TRBV5-1 to TRBJ1-1; no clear D. Per the germline V gene, CDR1 is SGHRS and CDR2 is YFSETQ. This CDR3 has 14 amino acids. The CDR3 DNA follows: TGCGCCAGCAACTTGTCTGGGAGTTTCACTGAAGCTTTCTTT. Its translation: CASNLSGSFTEAFF.

This clonotype was recorded a few times. One base away lies a much larger clone, so this may be a sequencing read error. The CDR3 is CASSNPNEKLSF. The CDR3 DNA is TGTGCCAGCAGCAATCCTAATGAAAAACTGTCTTTT. This chain joins TRBV7-9 and TRBJ1-4; D is undetermined. CDR3 size: 12 residues. The germline CDR1 and CDR2 sequences are SEHNR and FQNEAQ (reference sequence).

This clonotype was counted many times. The chain links TRBV6-1 to TRBJ1-4, with no clear D. Germline lookup yields CDR1 MNHNS and CDR2 SASEGT. The V end was cut by 8 bases, the J end by 7 bases, with 11 bases between. This CDR3 has 12 residues. The CDR3 region has the DNA TGTGCCAGCGCCCCTTTGGGTGAAAAACTGTTTTTT. Translating it yields CASAPLGEKLFF.

As regards this clonotype: It may be a read error: a sequence one base away is much more abundant. The CDR3 protein is CASSLGTGTPAPYEQYF. DNA for the CDR3: TGCGCCAGCAGCTTGGGGACCGGGACACCTGCCCCCTACGAGCAGTACTTC. The gene calls are TRBV5-1 and TRBJ2-7; possibly TRBD1 for D (6 bases). Trimming cost V 0 bases and J 2 bases, with 18 bases left between them. CDR1 is SGHRS, CDR2 YFSETQ, per germline. The CDR3 is made up of 17 amino acids.

As concerns this clonotype: A much larger clone lies one base from this, so it may be a read error. This chain joins TRBV28 and TRBJ1-2; TRBD1 aligns across 7 bases. CDR1 MDHEN and CDR2 SYDVKM come from the germline V gene. This CDR3 region has 14 residues. After removal of 5 bases from V and 10 bases from J, the junction contained 13 bases not matched to a gene. In DNA form, the CDR3 reads TGTGCCAGCAGTCCGGGACAGCGCCAAGGGGCCTACACCTTC. As protein: CASSPGQRQGAYTF.

Of note for this clonotype: Since a much larger clone is just one base distant, this may be a read error. The chain has TRBV7-9 and TRBJ2-2; maybe TRBD1 (5 bases). Germline V lookup: CDR1 SEHNR, CDR2 FQNEAQ (reference sequence). The CDR3 covers 16 residues. CDR3 coding DNA: TGTGCCAGCAGCCGCCGGGTTGGGGCGAAGACCGGGGAGCTGTTTTTT. It yields the protein CASSRRVGAKTGELFF.

This clonotype appeared a single time. An end of the junction differs from the germline gene, which may be a read error. DNA for the CDR3: TGTGCCAGCTGTTTGAGACTGTATGACGGCTACACCTTC. As protein: CASCLRLYDGYTF. The V call is TRBV12-3 or TRBV12-4, the J call TRBJ1-2, with D hard to call. CDR3 length: 13 amino acids.